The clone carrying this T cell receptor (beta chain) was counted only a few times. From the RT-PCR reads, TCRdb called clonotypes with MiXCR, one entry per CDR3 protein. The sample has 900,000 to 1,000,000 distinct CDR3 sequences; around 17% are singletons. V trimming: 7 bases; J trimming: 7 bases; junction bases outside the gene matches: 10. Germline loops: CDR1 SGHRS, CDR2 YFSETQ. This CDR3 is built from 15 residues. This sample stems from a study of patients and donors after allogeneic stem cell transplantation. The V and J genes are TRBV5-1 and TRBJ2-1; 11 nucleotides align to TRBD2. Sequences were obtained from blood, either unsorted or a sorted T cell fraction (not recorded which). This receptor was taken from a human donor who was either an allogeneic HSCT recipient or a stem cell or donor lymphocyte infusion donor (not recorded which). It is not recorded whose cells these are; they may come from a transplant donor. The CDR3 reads CASGLLAGANNEQFF. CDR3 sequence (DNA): TGCGCCAGCGGCCTACTAGCGGGAGCGAATAATGAGCAGTTCTTC.